This T cell receptor (beta chain) was sequenced for a study of T-cell memory formation after mild COVID-19. Germline loops: CDR1 SGHRS, CDR2 YFSETQ. The V end was cut by 0 bases, the J end by 6 bases, with 13 bases between. This CDR3 region has 14 residues. TCRdb reprocessed the 5' RACE reads with MiXCR, giving one entry per CDR3 protein. The sample lists around 160,000 distinct CDR3 sequences; approximately 10% were seen once. This sequence originates from a man between 18 and 35 years old who had mild COVID-19 (a few samples of this study predate the infection). Cell type and time point are not known. Sequencing was done on a sample of PBMCs or a T cell subset sorted from them (not recorded which). The chain employs TRBV5-1 and TRBJ2-7; a possible D gene is TRBD2 (6 bases). The CDR3 region has the DNA TGCGCCAGCAGCTTGGAGGTAGGAGGGATCGAGCAGTACTTC. Translated, it gives CASSLEVGGIEQYF.